This T cell receptor beta chain was captured in a study of shared clonotypes between healthy human individuals. It was 200 to 250 ng DNA, tens of thousands of T cell genomes, that sorted-subset replicate PCRs used. The repertoire was sequenced with immunoSEQ multiplex PCR; TCRdb's copy has only in-frame clones and lacks some. The sample has millions of clones; roughly 96% are singletons. Germline assignment: CDR1 LNHDA and CDR2 SQIVND (reference sequence). The ends lost 6 bases at V and 4 bases at J; junction bases unmatched: 12. This CDR3 spans 17 amino acids. Comments on this clone: Its antigen is undetermined.

Study-wide findings and caveats: Generation of non-shared clonotypes was less probable than generation of clonotypes shared by all four donors.

The clonotype comes from a man between 18 and 35 years old in good health. Material: naive CD4+ T cells sorted from blood. Regarding subset: CD45RA+ positively selected. The V call is TRBV19, the J call TRBJ2-7, with 13 positions matching TRBD2. The CDR3 loop reads CASRKELAGGPGYEQYF. Written as DNA, the CDR3 is TGTGCCAGTAGAAAGGAACTAGCGGGAGGGCCGGGATACGAGCAGTACTTC.